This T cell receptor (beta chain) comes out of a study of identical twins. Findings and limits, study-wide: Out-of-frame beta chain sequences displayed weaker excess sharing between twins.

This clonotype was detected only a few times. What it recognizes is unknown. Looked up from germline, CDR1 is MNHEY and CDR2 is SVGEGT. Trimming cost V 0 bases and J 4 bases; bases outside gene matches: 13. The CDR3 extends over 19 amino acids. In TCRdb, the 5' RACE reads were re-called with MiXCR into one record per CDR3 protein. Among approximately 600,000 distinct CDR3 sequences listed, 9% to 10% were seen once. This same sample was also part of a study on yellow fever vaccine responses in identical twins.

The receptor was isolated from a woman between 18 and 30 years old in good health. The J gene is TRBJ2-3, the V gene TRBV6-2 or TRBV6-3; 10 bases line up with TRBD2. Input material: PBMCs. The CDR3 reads CASSYSPGLLAGSADTQYF. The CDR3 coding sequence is TGTGCCAGCAGTTACTCCCCGGGTCTACTAGCGGGAAGCGCAGATACGCAGTATTTT.